The 6 T cell receptor beta chains in this list originate from one sample, sequenced in a study of CD8 T cells in Susac syndrome. The RNA, roughly 0.5 to 1 ug, was put through reverse transcription using random hexamers. TCRdb reprocessed the immunoSEQ multiplex PCR reads via MiXCR and lists one record per CDR3 protein. Of about 120,000 distinct CDR3 sequences in the sample, 85% to 95% are singletons; the top ten hold roughly 0.12%. The sample was CD8+ T cells from PBMCs. The origin of the receptors is a human donor in good health.

The chain recombines TRBV2 with TRBJ2-2; D gene uncertain. Between the trimmed V and J ends, which lost 10 bases and 9 bases, there was a span of 21 bases. The CDR3 is 14 amino acids. CDR1 and CDR2 (germline): SNHLY, FYNNEI. The CDR3 DNA follows: TGTGCCACCCTATCTGGGGTCCCGTCGCGGGAGCTGTTTTTT. Protein: CATLSGVPSRELFF.

This sequence joins TRBV29-1 and TRBJ1-1, with D unresolved. Looked up from germline, CDR1 is SQVTM and CDR2 is ANQGSEA. This CDR3 is built from 12 residues. V lost 7 bases and J lost 0, with 9 bases in between. CDR3 sequence (DNA): TGCAGCGCATCGGATTTGAACACTGAAGCTTTCTTT. Amino acids: CSASDLNTEAFF.

The chain combines TRBV6-2 or TRBV6-3 with TRBJ2-7; 10 positions match TRBD1. From germline, CDR1 is MNHEY and CDR2 SVGEGT. CDR3 length: 14 amino acids. Trimming removed 6 bases from V and 5 bases from J; junction bases left unmatched: 7. Here the CDR3 DNA reads TGTGCCAGCAGCGAAACGGGACAGGGGAACGAGCAGTACTTC. Protein: CASSETGQGNEQYF.

This rearrangement joins TRBV29-1 to TRBJ1-2, with a tentative D call TRBD1 (6 bases). The V gene's germline CDR1 is SQVTM and CDR2 ANQGSEA. The CDR3 is 13 residues long. V was pared by 8 bases and J by 6 bases, with 19 bases between. Here the CDR3 DNA reads TGCAGCTTTGTGTTGTACAGGGACAATGGCTACACCTTC. It encodes CSFVLYRDNGYTF. The full variable domain, completed using reference TRBV29-1 and TRBJ1-2, is SAVISQKPSRDICQRGTSLTIQCQVDSQVTMMFWYRQQPGQSLTLIATANQGSEATYESGFVIDKFPISRPNLTFSTLTVSNMSPEDSSIYLCSFVLYRDNGYTFGSGTRLTVV.

V is TRBV14 and J is TRBJ2-2, with D hard to call. The germline V and J ends were trimmed by 2 bases and 1 base, with 17 bases remaining between them. The CDR3 covers 18 residues. The germline CDR1 and CDR2 sequences are SGHDN and FVKESK. The CDR3 coding sequence is TGTGCCAGCAGCCAACCTCCGATACTCCCCGGGAACACCGGGGAGCTGTTTTTT. Protein sequence: CASSQPPILPGNTGELFF.

The rearrangement links TRBV15 to TRBJ1-1; 10 positions agree with TRBD1. Germline V gene data show CDR1 as LNHNV and CDR2 as YYDKDF (reference sequence). Germline trimming cut 5 bases from V and 2 bases from J; bases unmatched to any gene: 5. The CDR3 is 15 residues long. The CDR3 here is CATSVDRGQNTEAFF. The DNA for the CDR3 is TGTGCCACCAGCGTCGACAGGGGGCAAAACACTGAAGCTTTCTTT.